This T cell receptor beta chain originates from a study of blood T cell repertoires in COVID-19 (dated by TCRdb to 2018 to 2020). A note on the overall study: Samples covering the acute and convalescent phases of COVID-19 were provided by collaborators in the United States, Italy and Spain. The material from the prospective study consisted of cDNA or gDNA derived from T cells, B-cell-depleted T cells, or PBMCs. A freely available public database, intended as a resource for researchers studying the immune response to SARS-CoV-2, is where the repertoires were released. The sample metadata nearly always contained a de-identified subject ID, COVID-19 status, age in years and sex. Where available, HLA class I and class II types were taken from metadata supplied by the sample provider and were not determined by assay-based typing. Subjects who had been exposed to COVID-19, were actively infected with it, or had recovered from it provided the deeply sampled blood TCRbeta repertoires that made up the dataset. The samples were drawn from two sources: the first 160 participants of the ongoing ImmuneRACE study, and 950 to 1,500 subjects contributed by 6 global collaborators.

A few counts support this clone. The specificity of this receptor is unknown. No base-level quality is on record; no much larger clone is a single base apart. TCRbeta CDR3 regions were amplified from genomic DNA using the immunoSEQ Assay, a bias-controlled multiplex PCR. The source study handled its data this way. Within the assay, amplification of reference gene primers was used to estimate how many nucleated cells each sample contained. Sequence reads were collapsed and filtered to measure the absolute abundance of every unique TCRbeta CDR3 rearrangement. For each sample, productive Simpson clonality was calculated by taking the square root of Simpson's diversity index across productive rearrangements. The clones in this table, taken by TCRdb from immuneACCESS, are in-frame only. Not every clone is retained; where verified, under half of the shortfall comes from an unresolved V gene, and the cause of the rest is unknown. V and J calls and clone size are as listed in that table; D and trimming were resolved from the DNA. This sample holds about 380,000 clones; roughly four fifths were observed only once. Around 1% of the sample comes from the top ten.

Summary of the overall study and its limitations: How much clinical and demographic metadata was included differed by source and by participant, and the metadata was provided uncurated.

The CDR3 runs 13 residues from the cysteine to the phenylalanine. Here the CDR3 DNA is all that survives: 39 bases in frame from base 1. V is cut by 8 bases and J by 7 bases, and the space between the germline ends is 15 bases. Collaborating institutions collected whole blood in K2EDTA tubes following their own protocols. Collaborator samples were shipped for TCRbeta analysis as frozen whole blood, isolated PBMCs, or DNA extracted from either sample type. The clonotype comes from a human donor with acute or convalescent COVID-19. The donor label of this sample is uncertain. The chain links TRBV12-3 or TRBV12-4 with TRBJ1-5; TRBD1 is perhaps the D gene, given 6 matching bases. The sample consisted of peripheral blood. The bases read TGTGCCAGCCGGCGGGGGGGCGCCCAGCCCCAGCATTTT. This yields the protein CASRRGGAQPQHF.